One and the same sample provided the 31 T cell receptor beta chains below, sequenced in a study of T cell responses to AZD1222 COVID-19 vaccine. Libraries were prepared by immunoSEQ multiplex PCR; TCRdb keeps only in-frame clonotypes and omits some of them. The sample has around 180,000 clones; around nine tenths are singletons. The material sequenced was peripheral blood, taken on day 0 of AZD1222 vaccination. The source of these receptors is an adult in good health.

Only one count was recorded for this clone. The J gene is TRBJ1-2, the V gene TRBV28; TRBD1 matches at 7 bases. CDR1 and CDR2 (germline): MDHEN, SYDVKM. The ends lost 7 bases at V and 5 bases at J; junction bases unmatched: 13. The CDR3 length is 15 residues. The CDR3 sequence is CASTEGLGTAYGYTF. CDR3 coding DNA: TGTGCCAGCACCGAAGGACTCGGGACAGCTTATGGCTACACCTTC.

The genes are TRBV2 and TRBJ2-5, with 10 nucleotides matching TRBD2. Germline CDR1 SNHLY, CDR2 FYNNEI. V shed 7 bases, J shed 4 bases, and the junction held 9 bases outside the gene matches. The CDR3 consists of 15 residues. This CDR3 is CASNVQRGGGETQYF. The CDR3 DNA reads as TGTGCCAGCAACGTCCAGCGGGGGGGAGGAGAGACCCAGTACTTC.

This chain links TRBV20-1 with TRBJ1-1; D remains unclear. Trimming took 3 bases from V and 11 from J, leaving 16 bases between them. The CDR3 extends over 12 amino acids. The germline CDR1 and CDR2 sequences are DFQATT and SNEGSKA (reference sequence). CDR3 coding DNA: TGCAGTGCTAGTATGATGGCAACCACGGCTTTCTTT. The encoded protein is CSASMMATTAFF.

The chain is built from TRBV7-6 and TRBJ2-2; TRBD1 matches at 9 bases. The trim removed 2 bases at V and 5 bases at J, leaving 6 bases unmatched. The V gene's germline CDR1 is SGHVS and CDR2 FNYEAQ. CDR3 length: 16 amino acids. CDR3 in DNA: TGTGCCAGCAGCTTACACAGGACAGGGGTGACCGGGGAGCTGTTTTTT. This codes for CASSLHRTGVTGELFF.

This rearrangement joins TRBV2 to TRBJ1-1; D may be TRBD1 (6 bases). Looked up from germline, CDR1 is SNHLY and CDR2 is FYNNEI. V was pared by 11 bases and J by 11 bases, with 15 bases between. The CDR3 has 10 amino acids. The DNA of the CDR3 is TGTGCCTCCGGGGGGCCTCAGGCTTTCTTT. Protein: CASGGPQAFF.

The J gene is TRBJ2-7, the V gene TRBV4-3; D gene ambiguous. CDR1 is LGHNA and CDR2 is YSLEER in the germline V gene. CDR3 length: 14 amino acids. With 1 base removed from V and 4 bases from J, the gap between germline ends came to 11 bases. The CDR3 spells CASSQASGGYEQYF. The DNA for the CDR3 is TGCGCCAGCAGCCAAGCTTCTGGTGGGTACGAGCAGTACTTC.

This chain uses TRBV7-9 with TRBJ1-2; maybe TRBD1 (5 bases). The CDR3 has 12 amino acids. CDR1 and CDR2 from the germline V gene are SEHNR and FQNEAQ (reference sequence). Trimming took 5 bases from V and 4 from J, leaving 8 bases between them. The CDR3 reads CASSTGVYGYTF. CDR3 nucleotides: TGTGCCAGCAGCACAGGTGTCTATGGCTACACCTTC.

This rearrangement joins TRBV7-8 to TRBJ2-3; D unresolved. Trimming stripped 5 bases from V and 6 bases from J, with 9 bases between. Germline CDR1 and CDR2: SGHVS and FQNEAQ. The CDR3 is made up of 12 amino acids. The CDR3 loop reads CASSPVVDTQYF. CDR3 nucleotide sequence: TGTGCCAGCAGCCCCGTCGTGGATACGCAGTATTTT.

This CDR3 reads CASSFRGKGSYEQYF. CDR3 nucleotide sequence: TGTGCCAGCAGCTTTCGAGGGAAGGGCTCCTACGAGCAGTACTTC. The rearrangement uses TRBV5-4 and TRBJ2-7; D is perhaps TRBD2 (5 bases). V was trimmed by 2 bases and J by 0 bases, leaving 12 bases between them. This CDR3 spans 15 amino acids. Germline CDR1 reads SGHNT; CDR2 reads YYREEE (reference sequence).

CDR3 nucleotide sequence: TGTGCCAGCAGTCGCGGGGCAGCAGACTCCTACGAGCAGTACTTC. Protein sequence: CASSRGAADSYEQYF. The V gene is TRBV27, the J gene TRBJ2-7; a possible D gene is TRBD2 (6 bases). The germline CDR1 and CDR2 sequences are MNHEY and SMNVEV (reference sequence). The V end lost 5 bases, the J end lost 0 bases, and 14 bases lay between the germline ends. CDR3 length: 15 amino acids.

The rearrangement joins TRBV9 to TRBJ2-7; D may be TRBD1 (5 bases). This CDR3 has 16 amino acids. V lost 4 bases and J lost 0, with 17 bases in between. Looked up from germline, CDR1 is SGDLS and CDR2 is YYNGEE. CDR3 in amino acids: CASSSVEQAFSYEQYF. The CDR3 DNA follows: TGTGCCAGCAGCTCAGTGGAACAGGCCTTCTCCTACGAGCAGTACTTC.

The gene calls are TRBV30 and TRBJ1-6, with 7 bases identical to TRBD1. Germline-derived CDR1 and CDR2 are GTSNPN and SVGIG (reference sequence). The CDR3 sequence is 14 residues long. V was pared by 2 bases and J by 7 bases, with 5 bases of the junction left unmatched. For the CDR3, the DNA is TGTGCCTGGAGTTTTTCGACAGGGAATTCACCCCTCCACTTT. Its protein product is CAWSFSTGNSPLHF.

This chain links TRBV7-8 with TRBJ2-7; 7 nucleotides align to TRBD1. Germline values: CDR1 SGHVS, CDR2 FQNEAQ. With V trimmed by 4 bases and J by 6 bases, 6 bases remained unmatched. The CDR3 length is 13 residues. The chain's CDR3 is CASSYRQGFEQYF. The CDR3 DNA reads as TGTGCCAGCAGCTACAGACAGGGATTCGAGCAGTACTTC.

On this clone itself: The same CDR3 also results from other DNA sequences found in this sample. This chain uses TRBV5-1 with TRBJ2-5, with 7 bases identical to TRBD1. The CDR3 runs to 14 residues. V dropped 4 bases and J dropped 1; count of bases not matched to a gene: 4. CDR1 and CDR2 from the germline V gene are SGHRS and YFSETQ. The CDR3 DNA is TGCGCCAGCAGCCTTGGGACAGTCCAAGAGACCCAGTACTTC. Translating gives CASSLGTVQETQYF. The full variable domain, rest sourced from reference TRBV5-1 and TRBJ2-5, is KAGVTQTPRYLIKTRGQQVTLSCSPISGHRSVSWYQQTPGQGLQFLFEYFSETQRNKGNFPGRFSGRQFSNSRSEMNVSTLELGDSALYLCASSLGTVQETQYFGPGTRLLVL.

The rearrangement joins TRBV11-2 to TRBJ2-3, with a tentative D call TRBD2 (5 bases). Trimming stripped 7 bases from V and 1 base from J, with 9 bases between. This CDR3 has 13 amino acids. Per germline, CDR1 SGHAT and CDR2 FQNNGV. CDR3 region: CASTPAGTDTQYF. CDR3 coding DNA: TGTGCCAGCACCCCAGCGGGCACAGATACGCAGTATTTT.

This clone has just a few counts. This chain connects TRBV11-1 to TRBJ1-2, with D possibly being TRBD1 (5 bases). CDR3 length: 14 residues. Germline V gene sequence: CDR1 SGHAT, CDR2 FQDESV (reference sequence). Between the trimmed V and J ends, which lost 4 bases and 5 bases, there was a span of 14 bases. CDR3: CASSSSGGKYGYTF. Written as DNA, the CDR3 is TGTGCCAGCAGCTCATCCGGGGGGAAGTATGGCTACACCTTC. The full variable domain, with the rest looked up from reference TRBV11-1 and TRBJ1-2, is EAEVAQSPRYKITEKSQAVAFWCDPISGHATLYWYRQILGQGPELLVQFQDESVVDDSQLPKDRFSAERLKGVDSTLKIQPAELGDSAMYLCASSSSGGKYGYTFGSGTRLTVV.

This clone was counted once. The rearrangement uses TRBV7-3 and TRBJ2-5; TRBD2 matches 10 bases. This CDR3 has 16 residues. V trimming: 11 bases; J trimming: 1 base; junction bases outside the gene matches: 13. CDR1 and CDR2 (germline): SGHTA, FQGTGA. The CDR3 coding sequence is TGTGCCTCAAGCCGGGGTACTAGCGGGGCCCAAGAGACCCAGTACTTC. Its protein product is CASSRGTSGAQETQYF.

CDR3 bases: TGTGCCAGCAGCACCCGGGTTGACAGTGAAGCTTTCTTT. This codes for CASSTRVDSEAFF. This chain joins TRBV7-9 and TRBJ1-1; tentatively, D is TRBD1 (5 bases). V was pared by 5 bases and J by 7 bases, with 14 bases between. The germline V gene encodes CDR1 SEHNR and CDR2 FQNEAQ (reference sequence). The CDR3 consists of 13 residues.

The chain uses TRBV5-1 and TRBJ2-7, with TRBD1 identical over 10 bases. The J segment lost 7 bases and the V segment lost 4 bases, leaving 8 bases of the junction unmatched. The germline gives CDR1 SGHRS, CDR2 YFSETQ. The CDR3 has 14 residues. The CDR3 DNA sequence: TGCGCCAGCAGCGGGGGACAGGGGCGCGGGGAGCAGTACTTC. Protein product: CASSGGQGRGEQYF.

The rearrangement joins TRBV18 to TRBJ1-1; 7 bases map to TRBD1. The trim removed 6 bases at V and 5 bases at J, leaving 12 bases unmatched. Germline V gene sequence: CDR1 KGHSH, CDR2 LQKENI. The CDR3 totals 15 residues. CDR3 coding DNA: TGTGCCAGCTCCCCAGCGACAGGGCCGGGGACTGAAGCTTTCTTT. This sequence encodes CASSPATGPGTEAFF.

This clone has more than one count but fewer than ten. The chain has TRBV30 and TRBJ2-1; the D gene is possibly TRBD1 (6 bases). V gave up 2 bases and J gave up 7 bases, with 12 bases separating them. The germline gives CDR1 GTSNPN, CDR2 SVGIG (reference sequence). The CDR3 is 13 amino acids. CDR3 residues: CAWSRIDRNEQFF. CDR3 DNA sequence: TGTGCCTGGAGTAGGATTGACAGGAATGAGCAGTTCTTC.

The chain is built from TRBV18 and TRBJ1-4, with D possibly being TRBD1 (5 bases). The V gene's germline CDR1 is KGHSH and CDR2 LQKENI. The CDR3 has 15 amino acids. V was pared by 4 bases and J by 0 bases, with 9 bases between. The CDR3 coding sequence is TGTGCCAGCTCACATCCGGGGGCAACTAATGAAAAACTGTTTTTT. It codes for CASSHPGATNEKLFF.

V and J are TRBV28 and TRBJ1-3; D might be TRBD1 (6 bases). Germline values: CDR1 MDHEN, CDR2 SYDVKM. V was shortened by 7 bases and J by 0 bases, with 16 bases between the two germline ends. The CDR3 has 16 residues. The chain's CDR3 is CASTVSGATSGNTIYF. CDR3 bases: TGTGCCAGCACCGTCTCAGGGGCCACCTCTGGAAACACCATATATTTT. Complete variable domain (other parts from reference TRBV28 and TRBJ1-3): DVKVTQSSRYLVKRTGEKVFLECVQDMDHENMFWYRQDPGLGLRLIYFSYDVKMKEKGDIPEGYSVSREKKERFSLILESASTNQTSMYLCASTVSGATSGNTIYFGEGSWLTVV.

The gene calls are TRBV6-5 and TRBJ1-2, with TRBD1 as a possible D gene (6 bases). CDR1 and CDR2 (germline): MNHEY, SVGAGI. Trimming took 6 bases from V and 0 from J, leaving 11 bases between them. This CDR3 is built from 14 residues. The CDR3 nucleotides are TGTGCCAGCAGGCGGACAGAGACTAACTATGGCTACACCTTC. It translates to CASRRTETNYGYTF.

This sequence joins TRBV4-3 and TRBJ1-1, with D unclear. This CDR3 spans 13 amino acids. Trimming removed 1 base from V and 1 base from J, with 4 bases in between. CDR1 LGHNA and CDR2 YSLEER come from the germline V gene. The CDR3: CASSQVKNTEAFF. The CDR3 nucleotides are TGCGCCAGCAGCCAAGTAAAGAACACTGAAGCTTTCTTT.

V is TRBV3-1 (or the pseudogene TRBV3-2) and J is TRBJ1-5; tentative D call: TRBD1 (6 bases). This CDR3 has 13 amino acids. CDR1 and CDR2 (germline): LGHDT, YNNKEL (reference sequence). The germline V and J ends were trimmed by 4 bases and 7 bases, with 11 bases remaining between them. The CDR3 is CASSLGTKQPQHF. The CDR3 DNA reads TGTGCCAGCAGCCTGGGGACAAAACAGCCCCAGCATTTT.

The chain carries TRBV9 and TRBJ1-5, with no clear D. CDR1 is SGDLS, CDR2 YYNGEE, per germline. V lost 4 bases and J 10 bases, leaving 24 bases between the germline ends. The CDR3 consists of 16 residues. CDR3 sequence reads: CASSQTGPPLYDPQHF. CDR3 sequence (DNA): TGTGCCAGCAGCCAAACGGGTCCCCCCCTTTACGATCCCCAGCATTTT.

The sample holds one count of this clone. The rearrangement uses TRBV5-1 and TRBJ1-1; 8 bases map to TRBD1. Losses at the gene ends were 1 base for V and 1 base for J; bases not matched to a gene: 3. The germline CDR1 and CDR2 sequences are SGHRS and YFSETQ. The CDR3 has 15 amino acids. CDR3 sequence: CASSLRTGKNTEAFF. CDR3 DNA sequence: TGCGCCAGCAGCTTGAGGACAGGGAAGAACACTGAAGCTTTCTTT.

The CDR3 DNA is TGTGCCAGCAGTTTCGCGGGGGCTACAGATACGCAGTATTTT. It encodes CASSFAGATDTQYF. V usage is TRBV27 and J usage is TRBJ2-3; a possible D gene is TRBD2 (7 bases). Trimming removed 3 bases from V and 3 bases from J, with 10 bases in between. Germline CDR1 is MNHEY and CDR2 is SMNVEV (reference sequence). This CDR3 is 14 amino acids long.

The V call is TRBV6-5, the J call TRBJ2-3; 8 bases fit TRBD2. The CDR3 has 14 residues. V dropped 6 bases and J dropped 3; count of bases not matched to a gene: 5. Per the germline V gene, CDR1 is MNHEY and CDR2 is SVGAGI. In DNA form, the CDR3 reads TGTGCCAGCAGAAGGTCGGGGGGGACAGATACGCAGTATTTT. This gives the protein CASRRSGGTDTQYF.

V is TRBV28 and J is TRBJ2-3, with D perhaps TRBD1 or TRBD2 (5 bases each). V gave up 2 bases and J gave up 0 bases, with 15 bases separating them. This CDR3 has 17 amino acids. Per the germline V gene, CDR1 is MDHEN and CDR2 is SYDVKM. CDR3 sequence: CASSLLGTTPSTDTQYF. The CDR3 nucleotides read TGTGCCAGCAGTTTACTAGGGACGACCCCTAGCACAGATACGCAGTATTTT.